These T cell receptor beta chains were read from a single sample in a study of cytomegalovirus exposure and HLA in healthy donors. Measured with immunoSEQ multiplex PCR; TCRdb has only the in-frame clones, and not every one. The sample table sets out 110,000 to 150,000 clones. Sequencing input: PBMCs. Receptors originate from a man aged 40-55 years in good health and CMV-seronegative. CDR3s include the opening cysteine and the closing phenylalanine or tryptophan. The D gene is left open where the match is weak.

TGTGCCAGTAGTCCCTTGACAGGGGCCGAGCAGTACTTC	CASSPLTGAEQYF	TRBV19	TRBJ2-7	TRBD1
TGTGCCAGCAGCTTAAATCCTGGGACAGGGCACCACACCTTC	CASSLNPGTGHHTF	TRBV7-3	TRBJ1-2	TRBD1
TGCGCCAGCAGCTTGGGACAGGCTGCAACTAATGAAAAACTGTTTTTT	CASSLGQAATNEKLFF	TRBV5-1	TRBJ1-4	-
TGTGCCGCTAGCGACAAGGTTTCTAACGAGCAGTACTTC	CAASDKVSNEQYF	TRBV2	TRBJ2-7	-
TGTGCCAGCAGTGAACAAACGACAGGGCCGACTGAAGCTTTCTTT	CASSEQTTGPTEAFF	TRBV6-1	TRBJ1-1	TRBD1
TGTGCCAGCAGCTTAGATCCCCGTCTGCCCCAGCATTTT	CASSLDPRLPQHF	TRBV11-2	TRBJ1-5	-
TGCAGCGTCCTGACACTGGATAACACCGGGGAGCTGTTTTTT	CSVLTLDNTGELFF	TRBV29-1	TRBJ2-2	-
TGTGCCAGCAGTTACGGAGGACAGGGGGCAGAGACCCAGTACTTC	CASSYGGQGAETQYF	TRBV6-5	TRBJ2-5	TRBD1
TGCAGCGGGGGTGACAGGGAATACGAGCAGTACTTC	CSGGDREYEQYF	TRBV29-1	TRBJ2-7	TRBD1
TGTGCCAGCAGTGGGCTAGCGGGGGCCTGGTACCAAGAGACCCAGTACTTC	CASSGLAGAWYQETQYF	TRBV6-1	TRBJ2-5	TRBD2
TGTGCCAGTGGCCAGGGCTACGAGCAGTACTTC	CASGQGYEQYF	TRBV25-1	TRBJ2-7	-
TGTGCCAGCAGACCTACAGGGGGGAGCAATCAGCCCCAGCATTTT	CASRPTGGSNQPQHF	TRBV28	TRBJ1-5	TRBD1
TGCAGTGCCCCGGGGGCTTTCTTT	CSAPGAFF	TRBV20-1	TRBJ1-1	-
TGCAGCGTTACCAGGGGCTACACTGAAGCTTTCTTT	CSVTRGYTEAFF	TRBV29-1	TRBJ1-1	-
TGTGCCAGCAGTACCGGACAGGGGCGCCAGCCCCAGCATTTT	CASSTGQGRQPQHF	TRBV6-1	TRBJ1-5	TRBD1
TGTGCCAGCAGCGCCGGGACAGGGGAAAGTCAGCCCCAGCATTTT	CASSAGTGESQPQHF	TRBV2	TRBJ1-5	TRBD1
TGTGCCAGCAGTGACCTAGCGGGGGCCGTCTACAATGAGCAGTTCTTC	CASSDLAGAVYNEQFF	TRBV2	TRBJ2-1	TRBD2
TGTGCCAGCAGCCCATTCCAAGAGACCCAGTACTTC	CASSPFQETQYF	TRBV7-6	TRBJ2-5	-
TGTGCTAGTGGTTCTACGGGGGGCCGGAATGAAAAACTGTTTTTT	CASGSTGGRNEKLFF	TRBV12-5	TRBJ1-4	-
TGTGCCAGCAGCCGGGACAGGGGGGCAGATACGCAGTATTTT	CASSRDRGADTQYF	TRBV11-1	TRBJ2-3	TRBD1
TGTGCCAGTAAAGAGAACAGGGGGTTGGAGACCCAGTACTTC	CASKENRGLETQYF	TRBV19	TRBJ2-5	TRBD1
TGTGCCAGCAGTGAAAGACAGGCCGCTGGAAACACCATATATTTT	CASSERQAAGNTIYF	TRBV2	TRBJ1-3	-
TGTGCCATCAGTGAGCAGGGCTACGAGCAGTACTTC	CAISEQGYEQYF	TRBV10-3	TRBJ2-7	-
TGTGCCAGCAGCTCCGTCGGGTCTGGGCCCCAGCATTTT	CASSSVGSGPQHF	TRBV5-6	TRBJ1-5	-
TGTGCCAGCTCTTTGGAGGGGAATAGCAATCAGCCCCAGCATTTT	CASSLEGNSNQPQHF	TRBV6-4	TRBJ1-5	-
TGTGCCAGCAGCTTAGATTCCCTTGCGATTAACTATGGCTACACCTTC	CASSLDSLAINYGYTF	TRBV11-2	TRBJ1-2	-
TGTGCCAGCAGCCGAACAGGGGGCGGGAACGAGCAGTACTTC	CASSRTGGGNEQYF	TRBV7-3	TRBJ2-7	TRBD1
TGTGCCAGCAGCTTAATAATTGTTTCCTACAATGAGCAGTTCTTC	CASSLIIVSYNEQFF	TRBV7-9	TRBJ2-1	-
TGTGCCAGCAGCACTAGACTTGGCGGGTACGAGCAGTACTTC	CASSTRLGGYEQYF	TRBV11-2	TRBJ2-7	-
TGTGCCAGCATTACGCAATCGAGCTCCTACAATGAGCAGTTCTTC	CASITQSSSYNEQFF	TRBV28	TRBJ2-1	-
TGTGCCAGCACCACGCCCCGACAGATACCATATGGCTACACCTTC	CASTTPRQIPYGYTF	TRBV6-6	TRBJ1-2	-
TGTGCCAGCAGTGAAGGCCCGGACTACTACGAGCAGTACTTC	CASSEGPDYYEQYF	TRBV6-1	TRBJ2-7	-
TGTGCCAGCAGTGAACGAGGGGACAGCCATTCACCCCTCCACTTT	CASSERGDSHSPLHF	TRBV2	TRBJ1-6	TRBD1
TGTGCCAGCAGCTGGAGACCAGGGGGTGGGAACACTGAAGCTTTCTTT	CASSWRPGGGNTEAFF	TRBV5-5	TRBJ1-1	TRBD1
TGTGCCAGCAGTTCCGCGACAGGGGTTAATGAAAAACTGTTTTTT	CASSSATGVNEKLFF	TRBV27	TRBJ1-4	TRBD1
TGTGCCATCAGTGAGACCCTAGCGGGGGGGCGAAATGAGCAGTTCTTC	CAISETLAGGRNEQFF	TRBV10-3	TRBJ2-1	TRBD2
TGTGCCAGCAGCTTAGGGGGTTGGAGAGGCACAGATACGCAGTATTTT	CASSLGGWRGTDTQYF	TRBV13	TRBJ2-3	-
TGTGCCAGCAGCTTGGCCCCTAGCGAAAGACAGTTCTTC	CASSLAPSERQFF	TRBV5-4	TRBJ2-1	-
TGTGCCAGCAGCCAAGACACGGGGGTGAACACCGGGGAGCTGTTTTTT	CASSQDTGVNTGELFF	TRBV14	TRBJ2-2	-
TGTGCCAGCAGCTCCGACAGGGATGGTACGCAGTATTTT	CASSSDRDGTQYF	TRBV6-5	TRBJ2-3	TRBD1
TGCGCCAGCAGTTTCAGTTCAGGGGGCTCTGAAGGAAACACCATATATTTT	CASSFSSGGSEGNTIYF	TRBV5-1	TRBJ1-3	TRBD1
TGTGCCAGCTCACCAATACTAGTCGCAGATACGCAGTATTTT	CASSPILVADTQYF	TRBV18	TRBJ2-3	-
TGTGCCAGCAGTTTACAGGGGGCATCCTACGAGCAGTACTTC	CASSLQGASYEQYF	TRBV28	TRBJ2-7	TRBD1
TGTGCCAGCAGCCAAGGCGGACAGGGGGTAGAGACCCAGTACTTC	CASSQGGQGVETQYF	TRBV4-2	TRBJ2-5	TRBD1
TGTGCCAGCAGCCAAACCAGGATAACCTACGAGCAGTACTTC	CASSQTRITYEQYF	TRBV4-2	TRBJ2-7	-
TGCAGTGCTAGTGAGAAGACTGAAGCTTTCTTT	CSASEKTEAFF	TRBV20-1	TRBJ1-1	-
TGTGCCAGCAGGGAGACGGGGACAGCACTCTACGAGCAGTACTTC	CASRETGTALYEQYF	TRBV2	TRBJ2-7	TRBD1
TGTGCCAGCAGCTTGGTACTCGGGGGGGCAGATACGCAGTATTTT	CASSLVLGGADTQYF	TRBV5-4	TRBJ2-3	TRBD2
TGTGCCAGCAGCTTAAACGGGGCGGGGGGGAACACTGAAGCTTTCTTT	CASSLNGAGGNTEAFF	TRBV7-3	TRBJ1-1	-
TGTGCCAGCAGCTTTGACAGGAATTCACCCCTCCACTTT	CASSFDRNSPLHF	TRBV7-9	TRBJ1-6	-
TGTGCCAGCAGCTTGACAGCAACTAATGAAAAACTGTTTTTT	CASSLTATNEKLFF	TRBV7-8	TRBJ1-4	-
TGTGCCAGCTCTCTCACAGGGACGGACACCTACGAGCAGTACTTC	CASSLTGTDTYEQYF	TRBV18	TRBJ2-7	-
TGTGCCAGCAGCTTAATCGTCCACGAGCAGTACTTC	CASSLIVHEQYF	TRBV7-9	TRBJ2-7	-
TGTGCCAGCAGCCTCCAGGACAGAGGCTACACCTTC	CASSLQDRGYTF	TRBV5-4	TRBJ1-2	-
TGTGCCAGCAGTACTCTCCCAGGAGGGGTTCCCTACGAGCAGTACTTC	CASSTLPGGVPYEQYF	TRBV27	TRBJ2-7	-
TGTGCCAGCAGCTCGAGGACTAGCGGGGGGGGGCAGTTCTTC	CASSSRTSGGGQFF	TRBV7-2	TRBJ2-1	TRBD2
TGTGCCAGCACCTCTGGGAGCGGGGGTTCCGAGCAGTACTTC	CASTSGSGGSEQYF	TRBV7-2	TRBJ2-7	TRBD2
TGTGCCAGCAGCTTAGTATCGAGCACCGGGGAGCTGTTTTTT	CASSLVSSTGELFF	TRBV7-8	TRBJ2-2	-
TGTGCCAGCAGCGTCACTGGGGGCGGTAACAATGAGCAGTTCTTC	CASSVTGGGNNEQFF	TRBV9	TRBJ2-1	-